The rows below give T cell receptor beta chains drawn from one sample of a study of T cells after yellow fever vaccination. TCRdb recomputed calls from the 5' RACE reads with MiXCR, one row per CDR3 protein. The sample includes under 550,000 distinct CDR3 sequences, 21% seen only once; the top ten take approximately 15%. The sequenced sample was PBMCs, obtained roughly 23 days after the first yellow fever vaccination. The receptors come from a man aged 18 to 30 who received the YFV17D yellow fever vaccine. Both conserved end residues are part of each CDR3. D genes are given only for firm matches. Where a row states a size, it is once, few, many or the class of an expanded clone; other rows omit it.

-,TRBV6-5,TRBJ2-7,-,CASSYSGTRTEQYF,TGTGCCAGCAGTTACTCTGGGACACGCACCGAGCAGTACTTC
few,TRBV20-1,TRBJ2-5,-,CSAERQVLQETQYF,TGCAGTGCTGAAAGACAGGTTCTACAAGAGACCCAGTACTTC
-,TRBV21-1,TRBJ2-5,-,CASSNGAGPEEETQYF,TGTGCCAGCAGCAATGGGGCGGGGCCAGAAGAAGAGACCCAGTACTTC
few,TRBV20-1,TRBJ2-5,-,CSARLVGGHETQYF,TGCAGTGCTAGATTGGTGGGGGGGCATGAGACCCAGTACTTC
-,TRBV20-1,TRBJ2-3,-,CSAREIPTDTQYF,TGCAGTGCTAGAGAGATCCCCACAGATACGCAGTATTTT
few,TRBV6-5,TRBJ2-1,TRBD1,CASRLQGAGYNEQFF,TGTGCCAGCAGATTACAGGGGGCTGGGTACAATGAGCAGTTCTTC
few,TRBV6-1,TRBJ1-1,-,CASSEAPPLGVVAEAFF,TGTGCCAGCAGTGAAGCCCCTCCGTTGGGGGTGGTCGCTGAAGCTTTCTTT
-,TRBV6-2/TRBV6-3,TRBJ1-1,-,CASSPTAKYTEAFF,TGTGCCAGCAGTCCGACAGCTAAGTACACTGAAGCTTTCTTT
-,TRBV3-1,TRBJ1-2,-,CASSQEIGQINYGYTF,TGTGCCAGCAGCCAAGAAATTGGACAGATAAACTATGGCTACACCTTC
few,TRBV18,TRBJ1-3,-,CASSPGKVGSGNTIYF,TGTGCCAGCTCACCCGGAAAGGTCGGCTCTGGAAACACCATATATTTT
-,TRBV12-3/TRBV12-4,TRBJ1-5,-,CASSLESFNQPQHF,TGTGCCAGCAGTTTAGAGAGTTTTAATCAGCCCCAGCATTTT
-,TRBV6-5,TRBJ1-1,-,CASSRPGSEAFF,TGTGCCAGCAGTCGTCCGGGATCTGAAGCTTTCTTT
many,TRBV4-3,TRBJ2-5,-,CASSQGPVRETQYF,TGCGCCAGCAGCCAAGGCCCCGTCCGAGAGACCCAGTACTTC
-,TRBV7-9,TRBJ2-7,TRBD2,CASSKGLPFEQYF,TGTGCCAGCAGCAAGGGACTACCGTTTGAGCAGTACTTC
few,TRBV12-3/TRBV12-4,TRBJ2-3,-,CASTLGETDTQYF,TGTGCCAGCACCCTCGGGGAGACAGATACGCAGTATTTT
-,TRBV7-2,TRBJ1-2,-,CATQGSNYGYTF,TGTGCTACCCAGGGAAGTAACTATGGCTACACCTTC
-,TRBV6-2/TRBV6-3,TRBJ1-2,-,CASVERGSNYGYTF,TGTGCCAGCGTCGAGCGAGGGTCTAACTATGGCTACACCTTC
-,TRBV18,TRBJ2-7,-,CASSPAGRGYEQYF,TGTGCCAGCTCACCGGCCGGACGGGGCTACGAGCAGTACTTC
few,TRBV18,TRBJ2-6,-,CASSPLPETGSGANVLTF,TGTGCCAGCTCACCACTCCCAGAAACAGGCTCTGGGGCCAACGTCCTGACTTTC
few,TRBV19,TRBJ2-4,-,CASRSTSVAGNIQYF,TGTGCCAGTAGGTCCACCTCGGTAGCCGGAAACATTCAGTACTTC
-,TRBV20-1,TRBJ2-5,-,CSATQGQETQYF,TGCAGTGCTACACAGGGACAAGAGACCCAGTACTTC
few,TRBV6-1,TRBJ1-2,TRBD1,CASSRGQAANYGYTF,TGTGCCAGCAGCAGAGGACAGGCCGCTAACTATGGCTACACCTTC
few,TRBV4-2,TRBJ2-2,-,CASSPPSLAAAWDTGELFF,TGTGCCAGCAGCCCCCCGAGTCTGGCAGCCGCCTGGGACACCGGGGAGCTGTTTTTT
once,TRBV29-1,TRBJ2-4,-,CSVDPHQNIQYF,TGCAGCGTTGACCCGCATCAAAACATTCAGTACTTC
few,TRBV4-1,TRBJ2-1,TRBD1,CASSQRDRGSFSEQFF,TGCGCCAGCAGCCAACGCGACAGGGGGAGTTTTTCTGAGCAGTTCTTC
few,TRBV4-1,TRBJ2-1,-,CASSRRQLIQFISSYNEQFF,TGCGCCAGCAGCCGTCGACAGCTTATCCAATTCATTAGCTCCTACAATGAGCAGTTCTTC
-,TRBV4-3,TRBJ2-3,-,CASSQDRSTDTQYF,TGCGCCAGCAGCCAAGACAGAAGCACAGATACGCAGTATTTT
-,TRBV27,TRBJ2-4,-,CASSLFRGKGKNIQYF,TGTGCCAGCAGTTTATTCAGGGGTAAAGGCAAAAACATTCAGTACTTC
-,TRBV18,TRBJ1-4,-,CASSPLRGQWEKLFF,TGTGCCAGCTCACCCCTCCGGGGGCAATGGGAAAAACTGTTTTTT
few,TRBV5-4,TRBJ2-7,-,CATLGSSYEQYF,TGTGCCACCCTGGGGAGCTCCTACGAGCAGTACTTC
few,TRBV5-1,TRBJ2-3,TRBD2,CASRSGLAGDVDTQYF,TGCGCCAGCAGATCAGGTCTAGCGGGGGACGTAGATACGCAGTATTTT
-,TRBV2,TRBJ1-5,-,CASSEGPRGNQPQHF,TGTGCCAGCAGTGAAGGTCCCAGGGGCAATCAGCCCCAGCATTTT
many,TRBV15,TRBJ1-5,-,CATSRDHAGRNQPQHF,TGTGCCACCAGCAGAGATCACGCAGGGCGCAATCAGCCCCAGCATTTT
-,TRBV6-5,TRBJ1-1,-,CASSYGTDEAFF,TGTGCCAGCAGTTACGGGACTGATGAAGCTTTCTTT
few,TRBV6-2/TRBV6-3,TRBJ1-1,-,CASSSGGLLGAFF,TGTGCCAGCAGTTCCGGGGGGCTGCTGGGAGCTTTCTTT
-,TRBV7-2,TRBJ2-5,-,CASSTSGETPYF,TGTGCCAGCAGCACCTCCGGGGAGACCCCGTACTTC
few,TRBV7-3,TRBJ2-1,TRBD2,CASSSSAGGTAYNEQFF,TGTGCCAGCAGCTCATCAGCGGGGGGGACTGCTTACAATGAGCAGTTCTTC
-,TRBV12-3/TRBV12-4,TRBJ2-2,TRBD2,CASSWTSGSDTGELFF,TGTGCCAGCAGCTGGACTAGCGGGTCGGACACCGGGGAGCTGTTTTTT
-,TRBV7-2,TRBJ2-3,-,CASSRWVNTPSGDTQYF,TGTGCCAGCAGCCGCTGGGTAAATACCCCCTCCGGGGATACGCAGTATTTT
-,TRBV21-1,TRBJ1-5,-,CASSKAVGQGYHYKQNSNQPQHF,TGTGCCAGCAGCAAAGCTGTGGGACAGGGGTACCACTACAAACAAAATAGCAATCAGCCCCAGCATTTT
-,TRBV12-3/TRBV12-4,TRBJ1-5,-,CASSPLGDNPNQPQHF,TGTGCCAGCAGCCCCCTTGGGGACAACCCCAATCAGCCCCAGCATTTT
-,TRBV3-1,TRBJ2-6,-,CASSQPGASGANVLTF,TGTGCCAGCAGCCAACCTGGGGCCTCTGGGGCCAACGTCCTGACTTTC
-,TRBV28,TRBJ2-5,-,CASSLPGREYQETQYF,TGTGCCAGCAGTTTGCCGGGACGGGAGTACCAAGAGACCCAGTACTTC
-,TRBV6-2/TRBV6-3,TRBJ2-5,-,CASSYKKTQYF,TGTGCCAGCAGTTACAAGAAGACCCAGTACTTC
-,TRBV20-1,TRBJ2-3,-,CSTLDGSDTQYF,TGCAGTACCCTCGACGGCTCAGATACGCAGTATTTT
many,TRBV10-2,TRBJ2-7,TRBD2,CASTGGASYEQYF,TGCGCCAGCACCGGGGGGGCCAGCTACGAGCAGTACTTC
-,TRBV9,TRBJ2-3,-,CASSADLYTQYF,TGTGCCAGCAGCGCGGACTTGTATACGCAGTATTTT